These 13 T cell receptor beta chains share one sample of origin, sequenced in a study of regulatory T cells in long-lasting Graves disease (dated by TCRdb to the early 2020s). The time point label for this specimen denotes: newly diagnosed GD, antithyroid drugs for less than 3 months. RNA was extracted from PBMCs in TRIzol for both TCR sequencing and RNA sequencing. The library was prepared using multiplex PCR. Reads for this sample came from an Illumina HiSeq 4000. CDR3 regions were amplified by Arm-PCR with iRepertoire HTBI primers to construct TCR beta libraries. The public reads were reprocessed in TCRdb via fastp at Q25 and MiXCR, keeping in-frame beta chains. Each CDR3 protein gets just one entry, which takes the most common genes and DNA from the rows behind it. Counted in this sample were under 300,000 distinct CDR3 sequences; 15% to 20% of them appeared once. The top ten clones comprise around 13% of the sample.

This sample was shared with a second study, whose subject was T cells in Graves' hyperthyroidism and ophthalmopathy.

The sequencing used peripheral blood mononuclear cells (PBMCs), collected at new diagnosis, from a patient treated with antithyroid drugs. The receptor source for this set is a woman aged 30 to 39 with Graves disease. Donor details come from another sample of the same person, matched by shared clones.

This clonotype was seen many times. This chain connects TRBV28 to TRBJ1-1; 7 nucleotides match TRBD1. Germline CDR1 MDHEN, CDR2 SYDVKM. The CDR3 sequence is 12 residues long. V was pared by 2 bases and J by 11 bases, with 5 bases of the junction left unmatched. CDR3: CASSLDRVWAFF. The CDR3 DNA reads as TGTGCCAGCAGTTTAGACAGGGTTTGGGCTTTCTTT.

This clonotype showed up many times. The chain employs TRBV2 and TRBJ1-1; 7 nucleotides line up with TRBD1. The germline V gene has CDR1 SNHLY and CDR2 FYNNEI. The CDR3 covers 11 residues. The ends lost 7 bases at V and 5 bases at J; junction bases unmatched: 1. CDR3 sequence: CASTGGTEAFF. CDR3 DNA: TGTGCCAGCACAGGGGGTACTGAAGCTTTCTTT.

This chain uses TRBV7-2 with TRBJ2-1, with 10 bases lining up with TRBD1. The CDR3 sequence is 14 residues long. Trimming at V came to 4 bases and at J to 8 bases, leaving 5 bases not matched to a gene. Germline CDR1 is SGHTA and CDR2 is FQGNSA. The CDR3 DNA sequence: TGTGCCAGCAGCTCCGGGACAGGGGACGATGAGCAGTTCTTC. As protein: CASSSGTGDDEQFF.

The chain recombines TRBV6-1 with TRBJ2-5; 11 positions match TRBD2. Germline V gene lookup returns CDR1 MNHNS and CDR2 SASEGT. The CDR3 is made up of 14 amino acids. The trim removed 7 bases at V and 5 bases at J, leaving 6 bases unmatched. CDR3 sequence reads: CASKGASGGETQYF. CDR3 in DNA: TGTGCCAGCAAAGGGGCTAGCGGGGGGGAGACCCAGTACTTC.

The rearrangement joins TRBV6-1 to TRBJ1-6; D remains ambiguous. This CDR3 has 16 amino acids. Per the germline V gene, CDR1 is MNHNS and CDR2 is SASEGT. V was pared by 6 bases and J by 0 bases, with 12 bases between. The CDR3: CASSRDESSYNSPLHF. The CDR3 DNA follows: TGTGCCAGCAGCCGAGACGAGTCCTCCTATAATTCACCCCTCCACTTT.

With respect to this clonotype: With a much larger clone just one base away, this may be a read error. CDR3 region: CSARGRRESEKLFF. CDR3 in DNA: TGCAGTGCTAGAGGTAGGCGAGAAAGCGAAAAACTGTTTTTT. J is TRBJ1-4 and V is TRBV20-1; D unresolved. CDR1 is DFQATT and CDR2 is SNEGSKA in the germline V gene (reference sequence). This CDR3 has 14 amino acids. The V gene lost 1 base and the J gene lost 8 bases, with 14 bases spanning the gap.

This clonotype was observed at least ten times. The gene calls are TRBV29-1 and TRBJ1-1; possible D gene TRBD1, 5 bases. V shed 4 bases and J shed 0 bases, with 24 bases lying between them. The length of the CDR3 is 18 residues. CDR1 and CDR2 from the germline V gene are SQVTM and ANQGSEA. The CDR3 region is CSVGSRFSWGPMNTEAFF. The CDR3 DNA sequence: TGCAGCGTTGGTTCTCGTTTCTCGTGGGGACCGATGAACACTGAAGCTTTCTTT.

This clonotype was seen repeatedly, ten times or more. The CDR3 coding sequence is TGTGCCAGCAGCTTAATGTGGGGGGGCGGCGAGCAGTACTTC. This sequence encodes CASSLMWGGGEQYF. The chain couples TRBV11-2 to TRBJ2-7, with TRBD2 as a possible D gene (7 bases). The ends were cut back, 2 bases at V and 6 bases at J, with 14 bases in the middle. This CDR3 has 14 residues. Germline CDR1 is SGHAT and CDR2 is FQNNGV.

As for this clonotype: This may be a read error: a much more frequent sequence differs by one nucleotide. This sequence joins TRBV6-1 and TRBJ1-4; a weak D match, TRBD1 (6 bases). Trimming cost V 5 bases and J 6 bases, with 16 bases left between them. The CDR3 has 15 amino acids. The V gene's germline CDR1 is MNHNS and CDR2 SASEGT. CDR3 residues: CASSRAETGHEKLFF. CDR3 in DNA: TGTGCCAGCAGTAGAGCCGAGACAGGACATGAAAAACTGTTTTTT.

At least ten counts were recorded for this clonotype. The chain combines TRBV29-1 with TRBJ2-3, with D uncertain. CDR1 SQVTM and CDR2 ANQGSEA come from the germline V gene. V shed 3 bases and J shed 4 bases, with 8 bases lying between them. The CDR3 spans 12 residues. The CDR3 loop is CSVDKVADTQYF. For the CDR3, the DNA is TGCAGCGTTGACAAGGTGGCAGATACGCAGTATTTT.

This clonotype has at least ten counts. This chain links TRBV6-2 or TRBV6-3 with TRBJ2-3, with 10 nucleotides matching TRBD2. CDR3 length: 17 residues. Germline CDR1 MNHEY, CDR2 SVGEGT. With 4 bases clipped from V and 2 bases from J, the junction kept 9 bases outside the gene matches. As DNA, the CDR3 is TGTGCCAGCAGTTCCCGGGATAGCGGGGGGACCACAGATACGCAGTATTTT. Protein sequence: CASSSRDSGGTTDTQYF.

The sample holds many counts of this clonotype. CDR3 bases: TGCAGCCAATTAGTGAGTGAAAAACTGTTTTTT. Its protein is CSQLVSEKLFF. The chain carries TRBV20-1 and TRBJ1-4, with unresolved D. CDR1 and CDR2 from the germline V gene are DFQATT and SNEGSKA (reference sequence). This CDR3 comprises 11 residues.

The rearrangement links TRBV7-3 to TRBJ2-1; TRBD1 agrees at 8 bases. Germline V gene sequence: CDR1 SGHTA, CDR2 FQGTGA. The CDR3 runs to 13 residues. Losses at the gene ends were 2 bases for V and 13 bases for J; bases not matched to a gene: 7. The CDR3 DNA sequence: TGTGCCAGCAGCTTATGGACAGGGCAGGAACAGTTCTTC. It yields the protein CASSLWTGQEQFF.